This T cell receptor beta chain originates from a study of blood T cells in healthy people across ages. Germline lookup yields CDR1 SGHTA and CDR2 FQGNSA. Trimming removed 5 bases from V and 6 bases from J; junction bases left unmatched: 6. The CDR3 length is 16 residues. Sample-barcoded 5' priming and a J-beta primer mix drove a second PCR of about 6 to 12 cycles. Every cDNA molecule bore a tag from a template-switch adaptor containing 12 random nucleotides. TCRdb itself ran the 5' RACE reads through MiXCR, one entry per CDR3 protein. Among around 800,000 distinct CDR3 sequences listed, less than 60% were seen once.

The sequencing input was blood. This TCR came from an older man in good health. The V call is TRBV7-2, the J call TRBJ1-6, with 11 bases lining up with TRBD1. CDR3 DNA: TGTGCCAGCAGCCAGGGGACAGGGGGAGGTAATTCACCCCTCCACTTT. Its protein is CASSQGTGGGNSPLHF. Full variable domain (outside the CDR3, taken from reference TRBV7-2 and TRBJ1-6): GAGVSQSPSNKVTEKGKDVELRCDPISGHTALYWYRQSLGQGLEFLIYFQGNSAPDKSGLPSDRFSAERTGGSVSTLTIQRTQQEDSAVYLCASSQGTGGGNSPLHFGNGTRLTVT.